Listed below are T cell receptor beta chains from one sample, sequenced in a study of T cells in Graves' hyperthyroidism and ophthalmopathy. TCRdb re-analysed the multiplex PCR reads in MiXCR, keeping a single row per CDR3 protein. Of hundreds of thousands of distinct CDR3 sequences listed, 20% are singletons. Source material: blood. The source of these receptors is a man aged 25-40 years with Graves' ophthalmopathy. CDR3s include the opening cysteine and the closing phenylalanine or tryptophan. D genes are given only for firm matches. Size is omitted from some rows. Given values are once, few, many or a class for expanded clones.

j_gene | v_gene | abundance | d_gene | CDR3nt | CDR3aa
TRBJ1-6 | TRBV30 | many | - | TGTGCCTGGAGTGGAAAGGGGGGGCTAAGTTCACCCCTCCACTTT | CAWSGKGGLSSPLHF
TRBJ1-5 | TRBV20-1 | once | TRBD1 | TGCAGTGCTAGACCTAATAAGGGACAGGGAATGGATAGCAATCAGCCCCAGCATTTT | CSARPNKGQGMDSNQPQHF
TRBJ2-5 | TRBV3-1 | few | - | TGTGCCAGCAGCCAAGAAAGCAGCTGGGACTACCAAGAGACCCAGTACTTC | CASSQESSWDYQETQYF
TRBJ2-1 | TRBV20-1 | few | - | TGCAGTGCCCCTACCCGGGCCCCTGCCGCGCAGGTCGATGAGCAGTTCTTC | CSAPTRAPAAQVDEQFF
TRBJ2-4 | TRBV5-1 | - | TRBD1 | TGCGCCAGCGGCTTGTTCCCAGGACAGGGGGAGGACAAAAACATTCAGTACTTC | CASGLFPGQGEDKNIQYF
TRBJ2-5 | TRBV20-1 | - | - | TGCAGTGCTCCCGGACCAAGATCTCAAGAGACCCAGTACTTC | CSAPGPRSQETQYF
TRBJ1-5 | TRBV27 | - | - | TGTGCCGTGGTAAGAGGGGATGGAAAGCCCCAGCATTTT | CAVVRGDGKPQHF
TRBJ1-1 | TRBV20-1 | many | TRBD1 | TGCAGTGCTCTACAGGGGGCGAACACTGAAGCTTTCTTT | CSALQGANTEAFF
TRBJ2-3 | TRBV20-1 | many | - | TGCAGTGCTAGAGGGGCTCCAGGAGGAGGTGATACGCAGTATTTT | CSARGAPGGGDTQYF
TRBJ1-5 | TRBV6-5 | few | - | TGTGCCAGCAGTTACTCGGTGGGACCCAAATCTTACCAGCCCCAGCATTTT | CASSYSVGPKSYQPQHF
TRBJ2-7 | TRBV20-1 | few | TRBD1 | TGCAGTGCTAGGCCCACGGGACAGGGGGTATACGAGCAGTACTTC | CSARPTGQGVYEQYF
TRBJ2-2 | TRBV28 | few | TRBD1 | TGTGCCAGCGAACAGGACAGGGTGAACACCGGGGAGCTGTTTTTT | CASEQDRVNTGELFF